This T cell receptor (beta chain) was sequenced in a study of blood T cell repertoires in COVID-19. Across the whole study: The United States, Italy and Spain supplied acute and convalescent COVID-19 samples. PBMCs, B-cell-depleted T cells, or T cells provided the cDNA or gDNA that made up the material.

The CDR3 spans 11 residues. V lost 6 bases and J lost 2, with 8 bases in between. CDR1 and CDR2 from the germline V gene are SQVTM and ANQGSEA. As originally analysed: The authors estimated nucleated cell counts from reference gene primer amplification. Assay used: immunoSEQ multiplex PCR; TCRdb lists only in-frame clones, some missing. From that table come the V and J calls and clone size; the DNA was used to work out D and trimming. The table shows 250,000 to 350,000 clones, with about nine tenths occurring only once. The receptor was derived from a woman in her fifties or sixties who had recovered from COVID-19. What was sequenced was peripheral blood. This chain uses TRBV29-1 with TRBJ2-7; D uncertain. The CDR3 region has the DNA TGCAGCGTGGAGATAGCCTACGAGCAGTACTTC. As protein: CSVEIAYEQYF.